Listed here are 22 T cell receptor beta chains from one sample, sequenced in a study of tumor-infiltrating lymphocytes in primary liver carcinoma. Germline DNA was also extracted, with blood RNA taken from unsorted whole blood. From approximately 0.5 ug of total RNA, TCR beta-specific cDNA was reverse-transcribed using a constant-region primer. Three-round nested multiplex PCR performed with slightly modified ARM-PCR produced the TCR beta libraries. The opening two PCR rounds, nine to eleven cycles each, paired TRBV1-TRBV30 forward primers with a C-beta reverse primer. TCRdb used MiXCR to reprocess the multiplex PCR reads, holding one entry per CDR3 protein. Counted here are about 180,000 distinct CDR3 sequences, about 55% occurring once; the ten biggest clones make up around three quarters. Sequencing was carried out using peripheral blood. The receptors were sampled from a man aged 35 to 55 with primary liver carcinoma and hepatitis B virus infection.

This clonotype was detected many times. The rearrangement links TRBV11-2 to TRBJ2-2; weak D call: TRBD2 (6 bases). V dropped 1 base and J dropped 7 bases, with 19 bases sitting between them. CDR3 length: 17 residues. The V gene's germline CDR1 is SGHAT and CDR2 FQNNGV. DNA for the CDR3: TGTGCCAGCAGCTTAGCTCCGACACGGGACTTCTTCGGGGAGCTGTTTTTT. Its protein product is CASSLAPTRDFFGELFF.

Concerning this clonotype: A read error may be the cause here, since a much bigger clone is one base away. The chain couples TRBV29-1 to TRBJ2-5; possibly TRBD1 or TRBD2 for D (5 bases each). This CDR3 region has 11 residues. CDR1 SQVTM and CDR2 ANQGSEA come from the germline V gene. For the CDR3, the DNA is TGCAGCGTTTTTCAGGGAGAGACCCAGTGCTTC. This sequence encodes CSVFQGETQCF.

This clonotype was observed a few times. The chain uses TRBV12-3 or TRBV12-4 and TRBJ1-1; the D is unclear. Trimming removed 5 bases at V and 1 base at J, with 8 bases between. The CDR3 loop spans 13 amino acids. The CDR3 DNA reads as TGTGCCAGCAGTCCCCCGACGAACACTGAAGCTTTCTTT. Its translation: CASSPPTNTEAFF.

This chain links TRBV19 with TRBJ2-7; 9 bases fit TRBD2. This CDR3 spans 14 amino acids. V dropped 3 bases and J dropped 7; count of bases not matched to a gene: 7. CDR1 and CDR2 from the germline V gene are LNHDA and SQIVND (reference sequence). The CDR3 nucleotides are TGTGCCAGTAGTATGGAGCGGGAGGTGCGTGAGCAGTACTTC. This gives the protein CASSMEREVREQYF. The variable domain in full, completed from reference TRBV19 and TRBJ2-7, reads DGGITQSPKYLFRKEGQNVTLSCEQNLNHDAMYWYRQDPGQGLRLIYYSQIVNDFQKGDIAEGYSVSREKKESFPLTVTSAQKNPTAFYLCASSMEREVREQYFGPGTRLTVT.

This clonotype was seen only once. This chain links TRBV30 with TRBJ1-2; 7 bases map to TRBD1. Trimming took 3 bases from V and 8 from J; bases not matched to a gene: 9. Germline values: CDR1 GTSNPN, CDR2 SVGIG (reference sequence). This CDR3 comprises 13 residues. The CDR3 reads CAWSERGLGGYTF. CDR3 in DNA: TGTGCCTGGAGCGAAAGGGGGCTGGGAGGCTACACCTTC.

This clonotype appeared many times. The chain uses TRBV29-1 and TRBJ2-7; 8 nucleotides agree with TRBD1. J was trimmed by 2 bases and V by 4 bases; bases with no gene match: 7. The V gene's germline CDR1 is SQVTM and CDR2 ANQGSEA. The CDR3 runs to 14 residues. CDR3 in amino acids: CSVVMDRVAYEQYF. CDR3 coding DNA: TGCAGCGTTGTAATGGACAGGGTCGCCTACGAGCAGTACTTC.

As to this clonotype: At one end the junction does not follow the germline gene, possibly because of a read error. The gene calls are TRBV11-2 and TRBJ2-1, with D unresolved. Germline loops: CDR1 SGHAT, CDR2 FQNNGV. The CDR3 is 10 residues long. The CDR3 region is CASRLEHLFF. CDR3 bases: TGTGCCAGCAGATTAGAACATTTGTTCTTC.

The rearrangement links TRBV6-5 to TRBJ2-2; 10 bases line up with TRBD2. Germline lookup yields CDR1 MNHEY and CDR2 SVGAGI. The CDR3 covers 16 residues. V gave up 6 bases and J gave up 10 bases; unmatched junction bases: 14. The CDR3 reads CASSPSSGSTGAELFF. The CDR3 DNA sequence: TGTGCCAGCAGCCCCTCTAGCGGGAGTACGGGCGCGGAGCTGTTTTTT.

This chain links TRBV4-1 with TRBJ2-5; 7 bases are shared with TRBD2. The germline CDR1 and CDR2 sequences are MGHRA and YSYEKL. The CDR3 length is 21 residues. Germline trimming cut 0 bases from V and 6 bases from J; bases unmatched to any gene: 25. The CDR3 is CASSQDYGRIPAAGDIKTQYF. The CDR3 DNA reads as TGCGCCAGCAGCCAAGATTACGGGAGGATTCCGGCGGCGGGAGATATAAAGACCCAGTACTTC.

For this clonotype: The junction differs from germline at one of its ends, possibly a read error. The chain combines TRBV11-2 with TRBJ2-1, with TRBD2 matching 12 bases. The CDR3 spans 15 residues. Germline values: CDR1 SGHAT, CDR2 FQNNGV. The CDR3 nucleotides read TGTGCCAGCAGCTTAGGACTAGCGGGAGTATATGAGCAGCTCTTC. Translating it yields CASSLGLAGVYEQLF.

J is TRBJ1-4 and V is TRBV4-1, with TRBD1 identical over 7 bases. Germline V lookup: CDR1 MGHRA, CDR2 YSYEKL. The CDR3 extends over 16 amino acids. With V trimmed by 0 bases and J by 4 bases, 5 bases remained unmatched. CDR3: CASSQDWRQGNEKLFF. For the CDR3, the DNA is TGCGCCAGCAGCCAAGATTGGCGACAGGGTAATGAAAAACTGTTTTTT.

Note on this clonotype: This may come from a read error, since a much larger clone is one base off. The chain links TRBV29-1 to TRBJ1-1; TRBD1 might be the D (5 bases). There are 12 residues in the CDR3. Germline V gives CDR1 SQVTM, CDR2 ANQGSEA. The CDR3 sequence: CSFGTGNSEAFF. The CDR3 coding sequence is TGCAGCTTCGGGACCGGGAACAGTGAAGCTTTCTTT. The whole variable domain, filled in from reference TRBV29-1 and TRBJ1-1, reads SAVISQKPSRDICQRGTSLTIQCQVDSQVTMMFWYRQQPGQSLTLIATANQGSEATYESGFVIDKFPISRPNLTFSTLTVSNMSPEDSSIYLCSFGTGNSEAFFGQGTRLTVV.

This chain uses TRBV10-3 with TRBJ2-5; 9 bases fit TRBD1. The CDR3 runs to 14 residues. V gave up 5 bases and J gave up 4 bases; unmatched junction bases: 5. Germline loops: CDR1 ENHRY, CDR2 SYGVKD. The CDR3 spells CAISQDRGGETQYF. In DNA, the CDR3 is TGTGCCATCAGTCAGGACAGGGGCGGAGAGACCCAGTACTTC.

J is TRBJ2-2 and V is TRBV10-3, with D possibly matching TRBD2 (6 bases). The germline CDR1 and CDR2 sequences are ENHRY and SYGVKD. The length of the CDR3 is 14 residues. The CDR3 is CGTSYTGDTGELFF. CDR3 nucleotide sequence: TGTGGCACCTCCTACACGGGGGACACCGGGGAGCTGTTTTTT.

This chain links TRBV6-5 with TRBJ2-5; either TRBD1 or TRBD2 may fit D (5 bases each). Germline V CDR1 and CDR2: MNHEY, SVGAGI. Deletions cut 6 bases from V and 7 bases from J, with 18 bases between. The CDR3 runs 14 residues. CDR3 amino acids: CASSRLDWQGTQYF. CDR3 DNA: TGTGCCAGCAGCCGCCTGGACTGGCAGGGGACCCAGTACTTC.

This clonotype occurred a few times. The V gene is TRBV6-7, the J gene TRBJ2-7; D tentatively fits TRBD1 or TRBD2 (6 bases each). TRBV6-7 qualifies as an ORF whose function is uncertain. V gave up 4 bases and J gave up 2 bases, with 30 bases separating them. The CDR3 loop spans 20 amino acids. CDR3 sequence (DNA): TGTGCCAGCAGTTCCTGGTCGGCAATGCCGGGGGCTAGCGAGCCCTACGAGCAGTACTTC. Translating it yields CASSSWSAMPGASEPYEQYF.

As regards this clonotype: At one end the junction does not follow the germline gene, possibly because of a read error. V and J are TRBV11-2 and TRBJ2-1; D is perhaps TRBD1 (6 bases). Germline values: CDR1 SGHAT, CDR2 FQNNGV. The CDR3 extends over 17 amino acids. The CDR3 loop reads CASNFTGQFSSSNEQFF. The CDR3 DNA follows: TGTGCCAGCAACTTCACAGGACAGTTCAGCTCCTCCAATGAGCAGTTCTTC.

There are a few counts of this clonotype. CDR3 nucleotide sequence: TGCGCCAGCAGCCTACAGGGACTAGCGGGAGCGGGGGATGAGCAGTTCTTC. Its protein product is CASSLQGLAGAGDEQFF. V is TRBV4-1 and J is TRBJ2-1; 14 bases fit TRBD2. The germline V gene has CDR1 MGHRA and CDR2 YSYEKL. The CDR3 is 17 residues long. The J segment lost 8 bases and the V segment lost 4 bases, leaving 10 bases of the junction unmatched.

This chain connects TRBV6-5 to TRBJ1-5; D might be TRBD1 (5 bases). Germline lookup yields CDR1 MNHEY and CDR2 SVGAGI. V lost 2 bases and J lost 4, with 12 bases in between. The CDR3 is 15 residues long. The CDR3 DNA sequence: TGTGCCAGCAGTTACGGTGGGGGGGTAAATCAGCCCCAGCATTTT. Its protein product is CASSYGGGVNQPQHF.

This chain joins TRBV7-9 and TRBJ2-7; no clear D gene. From germline, CDR1 is SEHNR and CDR2 FQNEAQ (reference sequence). V lost 6 bases and J 5 bases, leaving 11 bases between the germline ends. The CDR3 runs to 12 residues. The CDR3 here is CASSKGSDEQYF. The CDR3 DNA follows: TGTGCCAGCAGTAAGGGAAGCGACGAGCAGTACTTC. Variable domain in full (rest from reference TRBV7-9 and TRBJ2-7): DTGVSQNPRHKITKRGQNVTFRCDPISEHNRLYWYRQTLGQGPEFLTYFQNEAQLEKSRLLSDRFSAERPKGSFSTLEIQRTEQGDSAMYLCASSKGSDEQYFGPGTRLTVT.

On this clonotype: The junction differs from germline at one of its ends, possibly a read error. The chain recombines TRBV4-1 with TRBJ2-7; a weak D match, TRBD2 (5 bases). This CDR3 has 19 residues. Germline loops: CDR1 MGHRA, CDR2 YSYEKL. The CDR3 nucleotides read TGCACCAGCAGCCAAGGCGCCTGGAGGTTAGCGATTCCCGCAGTCGAGCAGTACTTC. Translating it yields CTSSQGAWRLAIPAVEQYF.

This chain connects TRBV28 to TRBJ2-3, with a weak D call TRBD2 (5 bases). This CDR3 comprises 15 residues. Germline V gene lookup returns CDR1 MDHEN and CDR2 SYDVKM. V dropped 5 bases and J dropped 0 bases, with 12 bases sitting between them. The CDR3 loop reads CASSISASSTDTQYF. The CDR3, as DNA: TGTGCCAGCAGTATTAGCGCTTCTAGCACAGATACGCAGTATTTT.